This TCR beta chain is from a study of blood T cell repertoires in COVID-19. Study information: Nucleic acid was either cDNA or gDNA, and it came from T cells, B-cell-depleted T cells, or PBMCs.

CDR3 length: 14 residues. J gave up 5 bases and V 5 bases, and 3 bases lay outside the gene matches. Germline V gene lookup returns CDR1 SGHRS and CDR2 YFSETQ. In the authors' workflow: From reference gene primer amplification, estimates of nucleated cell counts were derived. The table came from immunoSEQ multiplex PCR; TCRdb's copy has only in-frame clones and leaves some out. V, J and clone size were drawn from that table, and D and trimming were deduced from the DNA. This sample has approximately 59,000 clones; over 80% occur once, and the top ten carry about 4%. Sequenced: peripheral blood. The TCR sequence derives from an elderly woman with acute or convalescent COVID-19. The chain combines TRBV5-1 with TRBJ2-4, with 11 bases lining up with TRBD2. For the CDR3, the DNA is TGCGCCAGCAGACTAGCGGGGGACCAAAACATTCAGTACTTC. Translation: CASRLAGDQNIQYF.